This T cell receptor beta chain was found in a study of blood T cell repertoires in COVID-19. Study-level background: Samples taken during acute and convalescent COVID-19 were collected in the United States, Italy and Spain.

The CDR3 extends over 16 amino acids. Germline V gene data show CDR1 as KGHSH and CDR2 as LQKENI. V trimming: 3 bases; J trimming: 1 base; junction bases outside the gene matches: 5. Original processing methods: Nucleated cell counts were estimated from reference gene primer amplification. The data were produced by immunoSEQ multiplex PCR, yet TCRdb's version contains in-frame clones alone and is incomplete. For V, J and clone size, that table is used; D and trimming come from the DNA. The repertoire holds roughly 340,000 clones, with around nine tenths as singletons. This TCR was recovered from a woman aged 18-29 years who had recovered from COVID-19. This chain connects TRBV18 to TRBJ2-2; 7 nucleotides line up with TRBD1. Sequenced input: peripheral blood. The CDR3 nucleotides read TGTGCCAGCTCACCTTCTACAGGGGAGAACACCGGGGAGCTGTTTTTT. Translated: CASSPSTGENTGELFF. Supplemented by reference TRBV18 and TRBJ2-2, the full variable domain reads NAGVMQNPRHLVRRRGQEARLRCSPMKGHSHVYWYRQLPEEGLKFMVYLQKENIIDESGMPKERFSAEFPKEGPSILRIQQVVRGDSAAYFCASSPSTGENTGELFFGEGSRLTVL.